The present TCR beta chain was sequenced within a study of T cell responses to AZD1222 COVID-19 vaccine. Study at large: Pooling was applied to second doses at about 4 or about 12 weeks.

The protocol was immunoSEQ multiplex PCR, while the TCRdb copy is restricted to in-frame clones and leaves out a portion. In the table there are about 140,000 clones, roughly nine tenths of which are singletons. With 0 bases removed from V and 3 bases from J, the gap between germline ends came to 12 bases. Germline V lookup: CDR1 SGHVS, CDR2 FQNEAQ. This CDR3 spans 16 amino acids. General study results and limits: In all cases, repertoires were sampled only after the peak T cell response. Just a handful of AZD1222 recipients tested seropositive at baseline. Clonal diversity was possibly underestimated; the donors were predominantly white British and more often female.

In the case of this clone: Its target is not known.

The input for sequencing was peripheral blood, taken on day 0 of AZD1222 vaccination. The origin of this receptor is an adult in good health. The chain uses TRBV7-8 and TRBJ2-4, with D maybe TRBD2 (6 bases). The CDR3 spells CASSLASHGGKNIQYF. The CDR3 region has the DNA TGTGCCAGCAGCTTAGCCTCTCACGGGGGCAAAAACATTCAGTACTTC.